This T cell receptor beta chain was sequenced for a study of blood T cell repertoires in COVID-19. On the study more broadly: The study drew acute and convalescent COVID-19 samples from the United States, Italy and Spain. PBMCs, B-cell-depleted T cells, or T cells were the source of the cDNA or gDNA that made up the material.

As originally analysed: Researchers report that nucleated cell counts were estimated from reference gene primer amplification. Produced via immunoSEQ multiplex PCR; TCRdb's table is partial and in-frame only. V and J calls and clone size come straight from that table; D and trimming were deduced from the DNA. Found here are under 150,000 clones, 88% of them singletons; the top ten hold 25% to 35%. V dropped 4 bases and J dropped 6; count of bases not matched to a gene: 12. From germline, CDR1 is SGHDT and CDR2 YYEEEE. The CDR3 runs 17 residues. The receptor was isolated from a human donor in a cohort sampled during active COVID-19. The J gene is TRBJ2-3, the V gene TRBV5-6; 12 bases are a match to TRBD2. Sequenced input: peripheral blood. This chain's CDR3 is CASSHRRASGGADTQYF. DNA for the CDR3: TGTGCCAGCAGCCACCGTCGGGCTAGCGGGGGGGCGGATACGCAGTATTTT.